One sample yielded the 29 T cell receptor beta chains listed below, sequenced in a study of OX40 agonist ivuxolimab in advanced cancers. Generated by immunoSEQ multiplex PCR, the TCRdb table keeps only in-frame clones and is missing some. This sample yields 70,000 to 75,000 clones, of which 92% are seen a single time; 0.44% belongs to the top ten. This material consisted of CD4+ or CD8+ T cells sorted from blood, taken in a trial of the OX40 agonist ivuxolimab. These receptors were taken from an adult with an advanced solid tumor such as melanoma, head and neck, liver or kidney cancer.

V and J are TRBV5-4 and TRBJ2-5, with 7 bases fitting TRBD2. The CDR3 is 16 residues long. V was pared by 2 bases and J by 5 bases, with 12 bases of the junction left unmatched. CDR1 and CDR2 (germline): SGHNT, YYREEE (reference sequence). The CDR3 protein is CASSLGSGRAPETQYF. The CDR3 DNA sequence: TGTGCCAGCAGCTTAGGGTCAGGGAGGGCCCCGGAGACCCAGTACTTC.

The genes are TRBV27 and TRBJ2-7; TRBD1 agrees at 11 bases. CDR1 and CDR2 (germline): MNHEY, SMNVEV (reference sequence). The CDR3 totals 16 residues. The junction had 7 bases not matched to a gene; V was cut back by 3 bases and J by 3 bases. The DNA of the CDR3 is TGTGCCAGCAGTTTTCAGGGGGGGACAGGGGGCTACGAGCAGTACTTC. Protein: CASSFQGGTGGYEQYF.

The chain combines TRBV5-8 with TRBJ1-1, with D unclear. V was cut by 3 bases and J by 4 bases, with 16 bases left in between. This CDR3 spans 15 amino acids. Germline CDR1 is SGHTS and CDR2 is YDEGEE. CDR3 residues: CASSWVVVGFTEAFF. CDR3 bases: TGTGCCAGCAGCTGGGTTGTGGTAGGTTTCACTGAAGCTTTCTTT.

The CDR3 coding sequence is TGTGCCAGCTCACCCGCGCGGGAGCAGTACTTC. Its protein product is CASSPAREQYF. The rearrangement links TRBV18 to TRBJ2-7; D remains ambiguous. The CDR3 totals 11 residues. Germline lookup yields CDR1 KGHSH and CDR2 LQKENI. Trimming took 3 bases from V and 7 from J, leaving 7 bases between them.

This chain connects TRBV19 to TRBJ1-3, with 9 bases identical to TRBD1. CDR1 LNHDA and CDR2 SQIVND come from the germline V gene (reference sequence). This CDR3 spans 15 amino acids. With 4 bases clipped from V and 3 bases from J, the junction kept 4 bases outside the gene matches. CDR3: CASSTHRGLGNTIYF. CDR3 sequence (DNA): TGTGCCAGTAGTACCCACAGGGGGCTTGGAAACACCATATATTTT. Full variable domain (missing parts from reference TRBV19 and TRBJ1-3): DGGITQSPKYLFRKEGQNVTLSCEQNLNHDAMYWYRQDPGQGLRLIYYSQIVNDFQKGDIAEGYSVSREKKESFPLTVTSAQKNPTAFYLCASSTHRGLGNTIYFGEGSWLTVV.

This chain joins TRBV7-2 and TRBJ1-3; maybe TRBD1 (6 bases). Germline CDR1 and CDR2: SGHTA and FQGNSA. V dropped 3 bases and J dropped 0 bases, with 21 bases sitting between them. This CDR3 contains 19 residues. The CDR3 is CASSFSFGTPRRSGNTIYF. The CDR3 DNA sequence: TGTGCCAGCAGCTTTAGTTTTGGGACACCGAGACGCTCTGGAAACACCATATATTTT.

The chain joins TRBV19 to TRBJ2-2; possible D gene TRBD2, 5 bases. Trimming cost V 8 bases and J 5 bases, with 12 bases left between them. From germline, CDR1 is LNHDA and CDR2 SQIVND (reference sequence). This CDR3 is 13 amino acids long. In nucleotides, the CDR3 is TGTGCCAGTTCCGGACTCCCGACCGGGGAGCTGTTTTTT. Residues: CASSGLPTGELFF.

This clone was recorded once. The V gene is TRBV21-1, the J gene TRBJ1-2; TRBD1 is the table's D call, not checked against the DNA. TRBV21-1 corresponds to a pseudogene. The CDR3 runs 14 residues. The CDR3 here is CASSKGRQGGGYTF. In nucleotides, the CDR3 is TGTGCCAGCAGCAAAGGTCGACAGGGCGGTGGCTACACCTTC.

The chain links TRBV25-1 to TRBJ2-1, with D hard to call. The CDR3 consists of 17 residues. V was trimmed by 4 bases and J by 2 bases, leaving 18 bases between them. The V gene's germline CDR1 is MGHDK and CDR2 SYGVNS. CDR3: CASSGWAANPTYNEQFF. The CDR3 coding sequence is TGTGCCAGCAGTGGTTGGGCAGCCAATCCTACCTACAATGAGCAGTTCTTC.

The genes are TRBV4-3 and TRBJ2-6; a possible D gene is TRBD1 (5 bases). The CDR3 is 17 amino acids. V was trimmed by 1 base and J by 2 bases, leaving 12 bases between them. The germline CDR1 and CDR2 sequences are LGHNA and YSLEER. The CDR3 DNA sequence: TGCGCCAGCAGCCAAGGGGGCCTAATTGCTGGGGCCAACGTCCTGACTTTC. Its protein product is CASSQGGLIAGANVLTF.

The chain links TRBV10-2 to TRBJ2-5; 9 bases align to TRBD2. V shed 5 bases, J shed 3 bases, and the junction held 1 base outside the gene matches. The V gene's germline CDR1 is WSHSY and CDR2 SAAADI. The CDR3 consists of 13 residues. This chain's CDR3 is CASSIAGEETQYF. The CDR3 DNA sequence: TGCGCCAGCAGTATAGCGGGGGAAGAGACCCAGTACTTC.

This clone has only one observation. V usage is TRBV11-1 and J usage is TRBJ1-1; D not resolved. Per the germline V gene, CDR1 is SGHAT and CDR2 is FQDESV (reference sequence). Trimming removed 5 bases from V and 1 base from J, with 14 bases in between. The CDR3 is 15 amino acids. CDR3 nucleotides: TGTGCCAGCAGCCCGTGGTCATCACAGAACACTGAAGCTTTCTTT. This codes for CASSPWSSQNTEAFF.

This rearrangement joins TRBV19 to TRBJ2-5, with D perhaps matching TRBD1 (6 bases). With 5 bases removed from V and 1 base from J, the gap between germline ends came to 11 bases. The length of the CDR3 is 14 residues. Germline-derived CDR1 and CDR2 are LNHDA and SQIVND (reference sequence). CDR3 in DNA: TGTGCCAGTAGTCAGGGGTATTCCCAAGAGACCCAGTACTTC. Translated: CASSQGYSQETQYF.

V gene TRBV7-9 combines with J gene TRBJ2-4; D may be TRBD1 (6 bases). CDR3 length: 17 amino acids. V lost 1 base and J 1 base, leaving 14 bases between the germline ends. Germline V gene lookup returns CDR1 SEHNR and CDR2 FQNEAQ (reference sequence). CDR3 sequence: CASSLGGGRGAKNIQYF. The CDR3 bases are TGTGCCAGCAGCTTAGGAGGAGGCAGGGGCGCCAAAAACATTCAGTACTTC.

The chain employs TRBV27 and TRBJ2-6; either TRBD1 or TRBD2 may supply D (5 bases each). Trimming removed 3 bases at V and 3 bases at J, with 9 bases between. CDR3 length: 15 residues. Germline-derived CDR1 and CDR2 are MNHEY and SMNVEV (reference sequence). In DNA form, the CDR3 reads TGTGCCAGCAGTTTCTGGGGGAGTGGGGCCAACGTCCTGACTTTC. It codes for CASSFWGSGANVLTF.

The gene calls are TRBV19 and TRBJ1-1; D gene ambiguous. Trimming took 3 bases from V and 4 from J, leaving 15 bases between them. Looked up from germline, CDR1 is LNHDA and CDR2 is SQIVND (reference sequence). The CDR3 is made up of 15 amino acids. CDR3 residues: CASSILLGLGTEAFF. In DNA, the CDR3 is TGTGCCAGTAGTATCCTTTTGGGTTTGGGCACTGAAGCTTTCTTT.

The CDR3: CASSYDPSSYNSPLHF. In DNA, the CDR3 is TGTGCCAGCAGCTACGACCCGAGCTCCTATAATTCACCCCTCCACTTT. The J gene is TRBJ1-6, the V gene TRBV5-4; no definite D call. Trimming stripped 3 bases from V and 0 bases from J, with 10 bases between. In germline, CDR1 is SGHNT, CDR2 YYREEE (reference sequence). The CDR3 contains 16 residues.

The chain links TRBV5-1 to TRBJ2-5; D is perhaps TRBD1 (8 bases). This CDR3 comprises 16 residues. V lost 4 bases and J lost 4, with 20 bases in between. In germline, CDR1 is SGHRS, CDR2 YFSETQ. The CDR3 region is CASSTDREGFGETQYF. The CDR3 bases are TGCGCCAGCAGCACGGACAGGGAGGGGTTTGGAGAGACCCAGTACTTC.

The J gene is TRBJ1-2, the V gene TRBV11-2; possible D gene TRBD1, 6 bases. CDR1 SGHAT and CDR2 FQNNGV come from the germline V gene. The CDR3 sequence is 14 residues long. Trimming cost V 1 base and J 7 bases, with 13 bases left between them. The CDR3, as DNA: TGTGCCAGCAGCTTAGGTCAGGGGCGCGGTGGCTACACCTTC. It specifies CASSLGQGRGGYTF.

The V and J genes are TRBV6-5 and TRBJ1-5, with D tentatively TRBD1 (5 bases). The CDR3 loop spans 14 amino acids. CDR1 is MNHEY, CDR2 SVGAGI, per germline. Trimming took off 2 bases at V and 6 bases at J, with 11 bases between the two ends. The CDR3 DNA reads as TGTGCCAGCAGTTACGGGACTCAGGGTCAGCCCCAGCATTTT. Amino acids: CASSYGTQGQPQHF.

In DNA, the CDR3 is TGTGCCTGGAGTACGGGGAATGCCAACGAGCAGTACTTC. This encodes CAWSTGNANEQYF. The chain links TRBV30 to TRBJ2-7, with D maybe TRBD2 (5 bases). Germline CDR1 GTSNPN, CDR2 SVGIG (reference sequence). Deletions cut 2 bases from V and 5 bases from J, with 13 bases between. The CDR3 is 13 residues long. Full variable domain (remainder filled in from reference TRBV30 and TRBJ2-7): SQTIHQWPATLVQPVGSPLSLECTVEGTSNPNLYWYRQAAGRGLQLLFYSVGIGQISSEVPQNLSASRPQDRQFILSSKKLLLSDSGFYLCAWSTGNANEQYFGPGTRLTVT.

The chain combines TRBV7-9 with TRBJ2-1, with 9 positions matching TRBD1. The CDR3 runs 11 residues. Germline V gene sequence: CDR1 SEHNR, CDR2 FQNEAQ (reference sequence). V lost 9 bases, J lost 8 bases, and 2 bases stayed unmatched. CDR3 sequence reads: CARGQGYEQFF. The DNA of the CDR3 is TGTGCCAGGGGACAGGGCTATGAGCAGTTCTTC.

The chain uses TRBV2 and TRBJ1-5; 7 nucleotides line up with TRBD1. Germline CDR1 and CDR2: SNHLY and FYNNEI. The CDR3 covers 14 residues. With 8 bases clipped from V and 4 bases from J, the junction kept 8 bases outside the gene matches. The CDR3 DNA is TGTGCCAGCGGGGGGACAGTTAAGAATCAGCCCCAGCATTTT. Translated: CASGGTVKNQPQHF.

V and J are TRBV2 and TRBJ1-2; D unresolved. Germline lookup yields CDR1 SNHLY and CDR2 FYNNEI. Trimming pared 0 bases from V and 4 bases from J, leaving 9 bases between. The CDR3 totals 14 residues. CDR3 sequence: CASSEAGDTYGYTF. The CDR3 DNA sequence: TGTGCCAGCAGTGAAGCAGGCGACACCTATGGCTACACCTTC.

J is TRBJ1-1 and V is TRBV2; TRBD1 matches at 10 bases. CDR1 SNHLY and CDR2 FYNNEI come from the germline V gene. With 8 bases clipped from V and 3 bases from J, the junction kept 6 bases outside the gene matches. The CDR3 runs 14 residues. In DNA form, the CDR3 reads TGTGCCAGCTCAAAGGACAGGGGGGACACTGAAGCTTTCTTT. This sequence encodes CASSKDRGDTEAFF.

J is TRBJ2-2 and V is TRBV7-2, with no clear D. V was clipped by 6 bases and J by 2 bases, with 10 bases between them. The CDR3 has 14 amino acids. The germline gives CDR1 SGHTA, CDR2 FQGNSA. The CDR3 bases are TGTGCCAGCAGAGTGGAACGAAACACCGGGGAGCTGTTTTTT. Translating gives CASRVERNTGELFF.

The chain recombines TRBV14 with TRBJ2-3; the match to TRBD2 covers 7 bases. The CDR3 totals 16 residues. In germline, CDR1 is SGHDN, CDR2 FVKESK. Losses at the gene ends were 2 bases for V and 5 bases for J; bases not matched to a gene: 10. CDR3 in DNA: TGTGCCAGCAGCCAACTGGGCGGGAGTGGCGAAGATACGCAGTATTTT. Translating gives CASSQLGGSGEDTQYF.

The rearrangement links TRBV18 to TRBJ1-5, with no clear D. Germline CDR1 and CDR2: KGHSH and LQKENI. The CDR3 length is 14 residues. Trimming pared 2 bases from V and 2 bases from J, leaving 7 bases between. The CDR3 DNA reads TGTGCCAGCTCACCAGGGGAGGGCAATCAGCCCCAGCATTTT. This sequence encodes CASSPGEGNQPQHF.

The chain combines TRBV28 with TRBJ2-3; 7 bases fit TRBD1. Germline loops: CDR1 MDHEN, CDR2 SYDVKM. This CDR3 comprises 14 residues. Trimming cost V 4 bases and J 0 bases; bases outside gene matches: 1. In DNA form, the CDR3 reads TGTGCCAGCAGTTGGGGACAGAGCACAGATACGCAGTATTTT. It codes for CASSWGQSTDTQYF.